This is a list of T cell receptor beta chains from one sample in a study of blood T cell repertoires in COVID-19. Sequencing used immunoSEQ multiplex PCR; TCRdb keeps in-frame clones, though not all of them. Among 65,000 to 80,000 clones listed, about nine tenths were seen once. The sequenced material came from peripheral blood. The receptors here all came from a human donor in a cohort sampled during active COVID-19. CDR3s include the opening cysteine and the closing phenylalanine or tryptophan. D genes are given only for firm matches. Some rows mark clone size as missing; the rest say once, few, many or name a class of expanded clone.

V gene	D gene	clone size	J gene	CDR3 DNA	CDR3 protein
TRBV6-6	NA	NA	TRBJ2-2	TGTGCCAGCAGCTCACGCGTTCGGACCGGGGAGCTGTTTTTT	CASSSRVRTGELFF
TRBV19	TRBD1	NA	TRBJ1-3	TGTGCCAGTAGTATACTACGGGACAGGGGAAACACCATATATTTT	CASSILRDRGNTIYF
TRBV5-1	NA	NA	TRBJ1-6	TGCGCCAGCAGCCCCCTGGACAGTAATTCACCCCTCCACTTT	CASSPLDSNSPLHF
TRBV18	TRBD1	NA	TRBJ2-1	TGTGCCAGCTCACCGACAGGGGGGAATGAGCAGTTCTTC	CASSPTGGNEQFF
TRBV2	NA	NA	TRBJ1-3	TGTGCCAGCAGGCAGGGTCTCTCTGGAAACACCATATATTTT	CASRQGLSGNTIYF
TRBV27	TRBD1	NA	TRBJ2-1	TGTGCCAGCAGTCACAGCTGGTGGACAGGGGACTTTGATAGCTCCTACAATGAGCAGTTCTTC	CASSHSWWTGDFDSSYNEQFF
TRBV29-1	TRBD1	NA	TRBJ2-7	TGCAGCGCACGGACAGGGGGCTTTTACGAGCAGTACTTC	CSARTGGFYEQYF
TRBV6-1	NA	NA	TRBJ2-3	TGTGCCAGCAGTGAGGTCAGGGGTCACACAGATACGCAGTATTTT	CASSEVRGHTDTQYF
TRBV11-3	TRBD1	NA	TRBJ2-4	TGTGCCAGCAGCTTAGGGCAGGGGGACACCAAAAACATTCAGTACTTC	CASSLGQGDTKNIQYF
TRBV19	TRBD1	NA	TRBJ1-1	TGTGCCAGTAGTGTCGACAGGGTGGGTGCCACTGAAGCTTTCTTT	CASSVDRVGATEAFF
TRBV5-1	TRBD2	NA	TRBJ2-1	TGCGCCAGCAGCCCCCTAGCGGGAGACTACAATGAGCAGTTCTTC	CASSPLAGDYNEQFF
TRBV28	TRBD1	NA	TRBJ1-2	TGTGCCAGCAGTTTAGGGGGACAGGGGGGCAACTATGGCTACACCTTC	CASSLGGQGGNYGYTF
TRBV11-3	TRBD2	NA	TRBJ2-7	TGTGCCAGCAGCTTAGATCGGGGGGTGCAGTACTTC	CASSLDRGVQYF
TRBV5-4	NA	once	TRBJ2-3	TGTGCCAGCAGCCCCGAGTTGGGCGGGACAGCTACGCAGTATTTT	CASSPELGGTATQYF
TRBV18	TRBD1	NA	TRBJ2-4	TGTGCCAGCTCACCACCGGGACAGGGGGGAGCCAAAAACATTCAGTACTTC	CASSPPGQGGAKNIQYF
TRBV12-3/TRBV12-4	NA	medium-sized	TRBJ1-2	TGTGCCAGCAGTTTATCCGGGAGTAGGGGCTACACCTTC	CASSLSGSRGYTF
TRBV19	TRBD2	NA	TRBJ2-1	TGTGCCAGTAGTATCTCCCCTCGACTAGCAGGTTTCCACAATGAGCAGTTCTTC	CASSISPRLAGFHNEQFF
TRBV19	NA	NA	TRBJ2-7	TGTGCCAGTAGTATGGGTGGCTTCCCGGGCGAGCAGTACTTC	CASSMGGFPGEQYF